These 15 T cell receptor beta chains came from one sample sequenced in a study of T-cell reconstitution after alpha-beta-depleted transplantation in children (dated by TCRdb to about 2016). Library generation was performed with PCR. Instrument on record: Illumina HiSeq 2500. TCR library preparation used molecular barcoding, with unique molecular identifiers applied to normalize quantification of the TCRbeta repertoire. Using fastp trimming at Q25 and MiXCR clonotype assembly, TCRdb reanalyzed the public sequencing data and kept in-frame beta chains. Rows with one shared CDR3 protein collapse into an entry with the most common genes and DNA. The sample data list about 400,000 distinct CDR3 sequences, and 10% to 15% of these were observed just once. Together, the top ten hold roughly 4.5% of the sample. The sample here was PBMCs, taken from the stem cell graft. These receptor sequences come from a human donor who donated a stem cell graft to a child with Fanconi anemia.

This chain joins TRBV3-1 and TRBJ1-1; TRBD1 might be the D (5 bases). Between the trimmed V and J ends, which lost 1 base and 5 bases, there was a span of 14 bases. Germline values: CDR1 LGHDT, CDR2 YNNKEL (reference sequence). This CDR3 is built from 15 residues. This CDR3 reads CASSQVQGGGTEAFF. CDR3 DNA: TGTGCCAGCAGCCAAGTCCAGGGAGGTGGAACTGAAGCTTTCTTT.

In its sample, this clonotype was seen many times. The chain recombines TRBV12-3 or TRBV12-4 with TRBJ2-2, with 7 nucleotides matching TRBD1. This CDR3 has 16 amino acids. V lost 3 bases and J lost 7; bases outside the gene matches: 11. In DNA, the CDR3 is TGTGCCAGCAGTTTTAGAGGGGGCGGACGGCACGGGGAGCTGTTTTTT. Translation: CASSFRGGGRHGELFF.

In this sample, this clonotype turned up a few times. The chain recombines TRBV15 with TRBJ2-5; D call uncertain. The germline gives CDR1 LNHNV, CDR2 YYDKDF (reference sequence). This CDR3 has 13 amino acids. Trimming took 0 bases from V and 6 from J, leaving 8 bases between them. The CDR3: CATSRDHAQTQYF. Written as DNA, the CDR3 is TGTGCCACCAGCAGAGATCACGCTCAGACCCAGTACTTC.

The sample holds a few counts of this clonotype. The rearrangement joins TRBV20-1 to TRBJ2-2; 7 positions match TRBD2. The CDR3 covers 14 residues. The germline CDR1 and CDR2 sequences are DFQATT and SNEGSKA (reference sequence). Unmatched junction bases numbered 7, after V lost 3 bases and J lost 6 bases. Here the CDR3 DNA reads TGCAGTGCTAGCGGACTAGAATGGGCCGGGGAGCTGTTTTTT. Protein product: CSASGLEWAGELFF.

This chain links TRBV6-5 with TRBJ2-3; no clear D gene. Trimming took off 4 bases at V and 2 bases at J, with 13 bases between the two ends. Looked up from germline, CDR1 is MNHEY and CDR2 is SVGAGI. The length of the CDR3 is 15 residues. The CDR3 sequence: CASSSTLGSTDTQYF. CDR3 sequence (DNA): TGTGCCAGCAGTTCGACCTTAGGGTCCACAGATACGCAGTATTTT.

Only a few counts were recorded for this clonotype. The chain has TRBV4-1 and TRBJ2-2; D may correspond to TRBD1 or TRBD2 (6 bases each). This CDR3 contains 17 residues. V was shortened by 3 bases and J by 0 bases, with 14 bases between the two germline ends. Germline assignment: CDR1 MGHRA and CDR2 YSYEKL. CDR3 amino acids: CASSHTKGGPNTGELFF. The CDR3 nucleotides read TGCGCCAGCAGCCATACAAAGGGGGGCCCGAACACCGGGGAGCTGTTTTTT.

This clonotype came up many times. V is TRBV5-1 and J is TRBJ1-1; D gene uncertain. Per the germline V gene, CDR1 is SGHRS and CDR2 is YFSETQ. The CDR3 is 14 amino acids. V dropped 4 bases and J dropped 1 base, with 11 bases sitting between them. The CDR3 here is CASSPFMGNTEAFF. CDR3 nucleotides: TGCGCCAGCAGCCCTTTTATGGGGAACACTGAAGCTTTCTTT.

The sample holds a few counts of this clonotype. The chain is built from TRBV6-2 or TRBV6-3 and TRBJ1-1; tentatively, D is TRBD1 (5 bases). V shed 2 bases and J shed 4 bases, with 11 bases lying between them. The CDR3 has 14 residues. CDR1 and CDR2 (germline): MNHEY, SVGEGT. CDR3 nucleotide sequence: TGTGCCAGCAGTTACGCAGGGAGGAGCACTGAAGCTTTCTTT. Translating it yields CASSYAGRSTEAFF.

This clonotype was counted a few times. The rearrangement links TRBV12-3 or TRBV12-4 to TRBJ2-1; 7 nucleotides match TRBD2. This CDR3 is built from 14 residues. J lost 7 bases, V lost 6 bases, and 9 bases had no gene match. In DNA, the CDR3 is TGTGCCAGCAGCCTAAACCACGGGGGGAATGAGCAGTTCTTC. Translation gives CASSLNHGGNEQFF.

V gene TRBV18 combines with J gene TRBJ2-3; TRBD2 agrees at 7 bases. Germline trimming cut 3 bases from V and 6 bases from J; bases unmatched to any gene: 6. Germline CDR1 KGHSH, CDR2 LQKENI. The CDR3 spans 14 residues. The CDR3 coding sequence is TGTGCCAGCTCACCGATGGCGGGGGAGGATACGCAGTATTTT. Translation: CASSPMAGEDTQYF.

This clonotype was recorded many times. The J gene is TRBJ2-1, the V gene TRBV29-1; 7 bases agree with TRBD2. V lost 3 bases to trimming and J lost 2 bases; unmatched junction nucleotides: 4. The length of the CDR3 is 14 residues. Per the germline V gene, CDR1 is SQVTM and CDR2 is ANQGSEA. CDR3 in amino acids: CSVESGETYNEQFF. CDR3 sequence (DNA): TGCAGCGTTGAGAGCGGGGAAACCTACAATGAGCAGTTCTTC.

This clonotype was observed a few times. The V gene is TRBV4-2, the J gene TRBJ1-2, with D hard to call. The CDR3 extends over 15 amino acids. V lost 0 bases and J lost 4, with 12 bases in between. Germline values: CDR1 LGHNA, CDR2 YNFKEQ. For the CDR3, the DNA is TGTGCCAGCAGCCAAGAGGGCGTAGCGGGCTATGGCTACACCTTC. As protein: CASSQEGVAGYGYTF.

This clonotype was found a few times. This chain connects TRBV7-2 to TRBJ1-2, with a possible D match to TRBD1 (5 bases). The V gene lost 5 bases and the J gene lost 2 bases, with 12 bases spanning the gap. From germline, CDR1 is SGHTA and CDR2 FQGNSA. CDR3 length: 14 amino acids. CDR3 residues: CASSPGPSNYGYTF. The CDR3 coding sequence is TGTGCCAGCAGCCCGGGACCGTCCAACTATGGCTACACCTTC.

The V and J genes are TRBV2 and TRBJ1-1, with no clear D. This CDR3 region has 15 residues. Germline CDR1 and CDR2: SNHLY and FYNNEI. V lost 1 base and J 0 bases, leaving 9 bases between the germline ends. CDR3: CASSEGVLMNTEAFF. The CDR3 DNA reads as TGTGCCAGCAGTGAAGGGGTACTCATGAACACTGAAGCTTTCTTT.

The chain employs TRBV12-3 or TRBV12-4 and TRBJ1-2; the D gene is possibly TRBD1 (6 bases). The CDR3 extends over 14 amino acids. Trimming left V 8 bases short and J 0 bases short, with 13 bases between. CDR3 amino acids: CASGLQGTNYGYTF. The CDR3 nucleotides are TGTGCCAGCGGACTACAGGGAACTAACTATGGCTACACCTTC.